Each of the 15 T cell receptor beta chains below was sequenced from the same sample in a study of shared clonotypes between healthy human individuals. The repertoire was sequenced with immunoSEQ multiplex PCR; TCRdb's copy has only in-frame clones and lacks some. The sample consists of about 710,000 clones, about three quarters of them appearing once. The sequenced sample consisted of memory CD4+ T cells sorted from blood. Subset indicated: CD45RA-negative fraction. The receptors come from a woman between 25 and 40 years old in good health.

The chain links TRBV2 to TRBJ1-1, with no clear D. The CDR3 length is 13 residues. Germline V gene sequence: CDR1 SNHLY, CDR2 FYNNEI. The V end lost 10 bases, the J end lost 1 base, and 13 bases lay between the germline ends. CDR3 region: CAIKWGRNTEAFF. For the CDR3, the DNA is TGTGCCATAAAGTGGGGTAGGAACACTGAAGCTTTCTTT.

CDR3 protein: CASSFYRNTGELFF. CDR3 DNA sequence: TGTGCCAGCAGTTTTTACAGGAACACCGGGGAGCTGTTTTTT. The gene calls are TRBV27 and TRBJ2-2; D unclear. Germline V gene data show CDR1 as MNHEY and CDR2 as SMNVEV (reference sequence). The CDR3 length is 14 residues. The V gene lost 3 bases and the J gene lost 1 base, with 6 bases spanning the gap.

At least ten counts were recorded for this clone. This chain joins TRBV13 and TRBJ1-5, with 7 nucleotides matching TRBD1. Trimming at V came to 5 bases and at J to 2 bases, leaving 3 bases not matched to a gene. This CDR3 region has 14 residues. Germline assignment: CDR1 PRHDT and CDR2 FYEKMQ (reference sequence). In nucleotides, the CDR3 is TGTGCCAGCAGCCGACAGGGAGGCAATCAGCCCCAGCATTTT. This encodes CASSRQGGNQPQHF.

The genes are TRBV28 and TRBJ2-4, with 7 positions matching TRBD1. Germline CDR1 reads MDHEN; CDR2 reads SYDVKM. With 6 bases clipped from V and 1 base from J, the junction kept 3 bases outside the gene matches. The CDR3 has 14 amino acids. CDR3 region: CASRQGTAKNIQYF. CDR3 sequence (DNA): TGTGCCAGCAGACAGGGGACGGCCAAAAACATTCAGTACTTC. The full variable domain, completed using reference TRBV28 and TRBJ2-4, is DVKVTQSSRYLVKRTGEKVFLECVQDMDHENMFWYRQDPGLGLRLIYFSYDVKMKEKGDIPEGYSVSREKKERFSLILESASTNQTSMYLCASRQGTAKNIQYFGAGTRLSVL.

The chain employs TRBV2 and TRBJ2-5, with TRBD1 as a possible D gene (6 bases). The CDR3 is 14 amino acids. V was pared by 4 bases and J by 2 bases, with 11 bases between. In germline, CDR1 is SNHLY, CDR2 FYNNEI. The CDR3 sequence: CASSVEGVQETQYF. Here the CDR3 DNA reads TGTGCCAGCAGTGTTGAGGGGGTACAAGAGACCCAGTACTTC.

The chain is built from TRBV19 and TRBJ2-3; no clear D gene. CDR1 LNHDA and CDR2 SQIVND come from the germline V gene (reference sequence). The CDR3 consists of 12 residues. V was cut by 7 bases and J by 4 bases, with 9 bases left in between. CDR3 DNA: TGTGCCAGTAATTCCCAAGCAGATACGCAGTATTTT. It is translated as CASNSQADTQYF.

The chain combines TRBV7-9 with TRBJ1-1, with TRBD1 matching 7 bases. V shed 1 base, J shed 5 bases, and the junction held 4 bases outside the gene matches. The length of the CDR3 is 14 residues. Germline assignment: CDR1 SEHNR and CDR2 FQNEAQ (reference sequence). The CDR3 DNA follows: TGTGCCAGCAGCTTAGAGGGGGCGAGGACTGAAGCTTTCTTT. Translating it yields CASSLEGARTEAFF.

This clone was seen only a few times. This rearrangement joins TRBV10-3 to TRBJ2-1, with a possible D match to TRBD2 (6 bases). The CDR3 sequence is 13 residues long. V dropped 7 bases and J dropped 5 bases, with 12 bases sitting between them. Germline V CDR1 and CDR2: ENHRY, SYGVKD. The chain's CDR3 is CAITPGLDNEQFF. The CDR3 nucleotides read TGTGCCATCACCCCGGGACTTGACAATGAGCAGTTCTTC.

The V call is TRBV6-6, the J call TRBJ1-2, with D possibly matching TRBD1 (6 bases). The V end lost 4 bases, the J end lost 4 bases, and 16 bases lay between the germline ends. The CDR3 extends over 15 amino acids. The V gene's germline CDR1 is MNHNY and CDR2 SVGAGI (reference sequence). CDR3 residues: CASSFILQGFYGYTF. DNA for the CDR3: TGTGCCAGCAGTTTCATACTACAGGGCTTCTATGGCTACACCTTC.

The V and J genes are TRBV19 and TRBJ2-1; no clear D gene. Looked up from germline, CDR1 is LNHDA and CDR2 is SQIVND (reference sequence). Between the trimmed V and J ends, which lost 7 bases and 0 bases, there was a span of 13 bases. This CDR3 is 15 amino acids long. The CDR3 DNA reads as TGTGCCAGTATGGGGTACGGTAGCTCCTACAATGAGCAGTTCTTC. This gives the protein CASMGYGSSYNEQFF. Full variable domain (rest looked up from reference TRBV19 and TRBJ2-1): DGGITQSPKYLFRKEGQNVTLSCEQNLNHDAMYWYRQDPGQGLRLIYYSQIVNDFQKGDIAEGYSVSREKKESFPLTVTSAQKNPTAFYLCASMGYGSSYNEQFFGPGTRLTVL.

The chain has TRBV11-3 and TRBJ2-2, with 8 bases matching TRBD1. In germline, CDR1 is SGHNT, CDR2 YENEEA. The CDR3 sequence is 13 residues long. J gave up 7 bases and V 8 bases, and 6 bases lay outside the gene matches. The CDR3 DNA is TGTGCCAGCTCTCAGGGGGCGGTCGGGGAGCTGTTTTTT. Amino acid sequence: CASSQGAVGELFF.

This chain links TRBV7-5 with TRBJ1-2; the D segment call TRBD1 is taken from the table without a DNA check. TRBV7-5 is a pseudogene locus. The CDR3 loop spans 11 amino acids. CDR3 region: CVRSSTVGYTF. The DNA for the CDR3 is TGTGTCAGAAGCTCGACAGTAGGCTACACCTTC.

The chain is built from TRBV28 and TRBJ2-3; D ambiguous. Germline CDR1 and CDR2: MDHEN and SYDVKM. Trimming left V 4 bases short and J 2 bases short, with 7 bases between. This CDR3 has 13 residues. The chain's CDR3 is CASSSHYTDTQYF. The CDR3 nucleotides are TGTGCCAGCAGTTCCCATTACACAGATACGCAGTATTTT.

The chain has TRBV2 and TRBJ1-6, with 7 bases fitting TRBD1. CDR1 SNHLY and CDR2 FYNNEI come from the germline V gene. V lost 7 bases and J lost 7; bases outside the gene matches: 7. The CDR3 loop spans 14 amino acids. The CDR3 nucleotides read TGTGCCAGCAAAGTCACAGGGGAGAATTCACCCCTCCACTTT. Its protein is CASKVTGENSPLHF.

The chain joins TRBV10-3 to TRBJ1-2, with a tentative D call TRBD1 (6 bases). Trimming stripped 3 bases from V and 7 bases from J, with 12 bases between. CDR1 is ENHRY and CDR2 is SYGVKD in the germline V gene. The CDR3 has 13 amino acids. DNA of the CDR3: TGTGCCATCAGTGATGAGGGGGGAGGTGGCTACACCTTC. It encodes CAISDEGGGGYTF.